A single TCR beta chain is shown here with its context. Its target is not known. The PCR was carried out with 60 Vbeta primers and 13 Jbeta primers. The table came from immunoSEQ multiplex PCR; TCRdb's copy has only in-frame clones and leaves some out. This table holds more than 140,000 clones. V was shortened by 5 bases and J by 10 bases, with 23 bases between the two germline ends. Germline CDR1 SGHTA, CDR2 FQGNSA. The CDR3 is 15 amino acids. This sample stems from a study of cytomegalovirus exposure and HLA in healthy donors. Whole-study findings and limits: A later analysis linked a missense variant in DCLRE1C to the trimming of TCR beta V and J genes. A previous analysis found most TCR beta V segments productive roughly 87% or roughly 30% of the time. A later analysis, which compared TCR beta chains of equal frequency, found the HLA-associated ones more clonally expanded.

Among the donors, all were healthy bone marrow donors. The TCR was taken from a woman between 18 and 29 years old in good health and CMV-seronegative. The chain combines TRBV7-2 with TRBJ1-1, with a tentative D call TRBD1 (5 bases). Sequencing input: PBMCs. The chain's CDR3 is CASSLQAPLGGIAFF. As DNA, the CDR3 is TGTGCCAGCAGCCTCCAAGCCCCACTGGGGGGGATAGCTTTCTTT. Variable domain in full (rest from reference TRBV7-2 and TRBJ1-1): GAGVSQSPSNKVTEKGKDVELRCDPISGHTALYWYRQSLGQGLEFLIYFQGNSAPDKSGLPSDRFSAERTGGSVSTLTIQRTQQEDSAVYLCASSLQAPLGGIAFFGQGTRLTVV.